The 16 T cell receptor beta chains listed next were all sequenced from one sample in a study of T cell responses to AZD1222 COVID-19 vaccine. The repertoire was sequenced with immunoSEQ multiplex PCR; TCRdb's copy has only in-frame clones and lacks some. Among 150,000 to 200,000 clones listed, 92% were seen once. Here the sequenced sample was peripheral blood, taken on day 0 of AZD1222 vaccination. The receptor source for this set is an adult in good health.

The chain couples TRBV6-2 or TRBV6-3 to TRBJ2-5; D ambiguous. The CDR3 is made up of 16 amino acids. CDR1 MNHEY and CDR2 SVGEGT come from the germline V gene. V lost 2 bases, J lost 3 bases, and 16 bases lay in between. The CDR3, as DNA: TGTGCCAGCAGTTACCGCAGGCAAACGCCGAAAGAGACCCAGTACTTC. Encoded protein: CASSYRRQTPKETQYF.

V is TRBV27 and J is TRBJ2-7, with D possibly TRBD2 on 5 matching bases. The V end lost 4 bases, the J end lost 1 base, and 8 bases lay between the germline ends. Germline V gene data show CDR1 as MNHEY and CDR2 as SMNVEV (reference sequence). This CDR3 contains 13 residues. The CDR3 DNA reads as TGTGCCAGCAGTTATAGCGTATCCTACGAGCAGTACTTC. Protein: CASSYSVSYEQYF.

The genes are TRBV10-3 and TRBJ1-2; D not resolved. V was pared by 3 bases and J by 4 bases, with 30 bases between. The CDR3 has 20 amino acids. Germline-derived CDR1 and CDR2 are ENHRY and SYGVKD. For the CDR3, the DNA is TGTGCCATCAGTGATTGGCGAGAGGATACCGGGAACAGAAAAACCTATGGCTACACCTTC. Residues: CAISDWREDTGNRKTYGYTF.

This chain joins TRBV30 and TRBJ1-1; D is possibly TRBD1 (5 bases). Germline V gene data show CDR1 as GTSNPN and CDR2 as SVGIG (reference sequence). Trimming pared 1 base from V and 3 bases from J, leaving 9 bases between. This CDR3 comprises 13 residues. CDR3 region: CAWSAGAYTEAFF. In nucleotides, the CDR3 is TGTGCCTGGAGTGCCGGGGCCTACACTGAAGCTTTCTTT.

J is TRBJ2-1 and V is TRBV19; TRBD1 agrees at 9 bases. The germline CDR1 and CDR2 sequences are LNHDA and SQIVND (reference sequence). V lost 6 bases to trimming and J lost 8 bases; unmatched junction nucleotides: 5. The CDR3 has 13 residues. The DNA of the CDR3 is TGTGCCAGTAGGGGGACAGGGACGGATGAGCAGTTCTTC. The encoded protein is CASRGTGTDEQFF.

This rearrangement joins TRBV11-3 to TRBJ2-4, with 7 nucleotides matching TRBD2. V gave up 6 bases and J gave up 1 base; unmatched junction bases: 6. Germline CDR1 and CDR2: SGHNT and YENEEA. The CDR3 contains 15 residues. The CDR3 reads CASRSLGGAKNIQYF. For the CDR3, the DNA is TGTGCCAGCAGATCCCTGGGGGGGGCCAAAAACATTCAGTACTTC.

The V and J genes are TRBV2 and TRBJ2-5, with TRBD2 matching over 7 bases. Germline loops: CDR1 SNHLY, CDR2 FYNNEI. The CDR3 length is 16 residues. J was trimmed by 3 bases and V by 5 bases; bases with no gene match: 12. The CDR3 loop reads CASSPSTLASKETQYF. CDR3 DNA: TGTGCCAGCAGTCCCTCCACACTAGCGTCAAAAGAGACCCAGTACTTC. Looking up the rest from reference TRBV2 and TRBJ2-5 gives the full variable domain: EPEVTQTPSHQVTQMGQEVILRCVPISNHLYFYWYRQILGQKVEFLVSFYNNEISEKSEIFDDQFSVERPDGSNFTLKIRSTKLEDSAMYFCASSPSTLASKETQYFGPGTRLLVL.

The chain carries TRBV9 and TRBJ2-1, with a tentative D call TRBD1 (6 bases). Germline-derived CDR1 and CDR2 are SGDLS and YYNGEE. This CDR3 comprises 12 residues. V was pared by 4 bases and J by 8 bases, with 10 bases between. CDR3 sequence: CASSPQGYEQFF. The CDR3 DNA reads as TGTGCCAGCAGCCCACAGGGATATGAGCAGTTCTTC. The full variable domain, its missing parts supplied by reference TRBV9 and TRBJ2-1, is DSGVTQTPKHLITATGQRVTLRCSPRSGDLSVYWYQQSLDQGLQFLIQYYNGEERAKGNILERFSAQQFPDLHSELNLSSLELGDSALYFCASSPQGYEQFFGPGTRLTVL.

The chain is built from TRBV18 and TRBJ2-7; D is undetermined. The germline V gene has CDR1 KGHSH and CDR2 LQKENI. Between the trimmed V and J ends, which lost 1 base and 5 bases, there was a span of 12 bases. The length of the CDR3 is 14 residues. The CDR3 region is CASSPQTALNEQYV. In nucleotides, the CDR3 is TGTGCCAGCTCACCACAGACGGCCCTGAACGAGCAGTACGTC.

The chain uses TRBV19 and TRBJ2-7; D ambiguous. The length of the CDR3 is 17 residues. From germline, CDR1 is LNHDA and CDR2 SQIVND (reference sequence). V was pared by 0 bases and J by 2 bases, with 17 bases between. The CDR3, as DNA: TGTGCCAGTAGTATAGATTTTGGGCCCCATGGGGCCTACGAGCAGTACGTC. Residues: CASSIDFGPHGAYEQYV.

J is TRBJ1-3 and V is TRBV28; D is unclear. The CDR3 has 14 residues. V lost 7 bases to trimming and J lost 0 bases, with 10 bases between them. Germline CDR1 and CDR2: MDHEN and SYDVKM. The CDR3 sequence is CASNLRHSGNTIYF. For the CDR3, the DNA is TGTGCCAGCAACCTCAGACACTCTGGAAACACCATATATTTT. The complete variable domain, with remaining parts taken from reference TRBV28 and TRBJ1-3, reads DVKVTQSSRYLVKRTGEKVFLECVQDMDHENMFWYRQDPGLGLRLIYFSYDVKMKEKGDIPEGYSVSREKKERFSLILESASTNQTSMYLCASNLRHSGNTIYFGEGSWLTVV.

The rearrangement links TRBV5-8 to TRBJ1-2; 7 bases are shared with TRBD1. Germline V gene sequence: CDR1 SGHTS, CDR2 YDEGEE. The CDR3 runs to 15 residues. V gave up 0 bases and J gave up 5 bases; unmatched junction bases: 7. The CDR3 spells CASSLGFGTDYGYTF. The CDR3 DNA reads as TGTGCCAGCAGCTTGGGGTTTGGGACAGATTATGGCTACACCTTC.

V and J are TRBV6-5 and TRBJ2-5; D unresolved. The CDR3 has 16 amino acids. CDR1 and CDR2 (germline): MNHEY, SVGAGI. Between the trimmed V and J ends, which lost 0 bases and 1 base, there was a span of 12 bases. The CDR3 loop reads CASSYSIRVRQETQYF. Written as DNA, the CDR3 is TGTGCCAGCAGTTACTCGATCCGGGTTCGCCAAGAGACCCAGTACTTC.

V usage is TRBV28 and J usage is TRBJ1-5; 7 nucleotides agree with TRBD1. CDR1 and CDR2 (germline): MDHEN, SYDVKM. Unmatched junction bases numbered 10, after V lost 11 bases and J lost 0 bases. The CDR3 is 15 residues long. The CDR3 is CALGTGALSNQPQHF. CDR3 nucleotides: TGTGCCCTCGGAACAGGGGCCCTTAGCAATCAGCCCCAGCATTTT.

This chain links TRBV28 with TRBJ2-7; 15 bases fit TRBD2. The ends lost 4 bases at V and 5 bases at J; junction bases unmatched: 9. The length of the CDR3 is 17 residues. Germline V CDR1 and CDR2: MDHEN, SYDVKM. The CDR3 DNA sequence: TGTGCCAGCAGTTCCCTAGGACTAGCGGGGGGGCCCGACGAGCAGTACGTC. This sequence encodes CASSSLGLAGGPDEQYV.

This clone was recorded once. V gene TRBV10-1 combines with J gene TRBJ1-1; unclear D gene. The V end was cut by 7 bases, the J end by 1 base, with 10 bases between. CDR1 is WNHNN and CDR2 is SYGVQD in the germline V gene (reference sequence). The CDR3 covers 13 residues. CDR3 in amino acids: CASTAHPNTEAFF. The CDR3 DNA is TGCGCCAGCACCGCACACCCGAACACTGAAGCTTTCTTT.